This T cell receptor beta chain was recorded in a study of blood T cell repertoires in COVID-19. Between the trimmed V and J ends, which lost 3 bases and 0 bases, there was a span of 18 bases. Germline assignment: CDR1 MDHEN and CDR2 SYDVKM. The CDR3 sequence is 19 residues long. This table comes from immunoSEQ multiplex PCR, and its TCRdb copy is limited to in-frame clones, with some not included. This table holds 150,000 to 200,000 clones, about 86% found once. This clonotype originated in a man aged 25-45 years with active or convalescent COVID-19. Specimen: peripheral blood. The J gene is TRBJ2-6, the V gene TRBV28; D gene ambiguous. The CDR3: CASSFFRRQGASGANVLTF. As DNA, the CDR3 is TGTGCCAGCAGTTTTTTCAGAAGGCAAGGAGCCTCTGGGGCCAACGTCCTGACTTTC.